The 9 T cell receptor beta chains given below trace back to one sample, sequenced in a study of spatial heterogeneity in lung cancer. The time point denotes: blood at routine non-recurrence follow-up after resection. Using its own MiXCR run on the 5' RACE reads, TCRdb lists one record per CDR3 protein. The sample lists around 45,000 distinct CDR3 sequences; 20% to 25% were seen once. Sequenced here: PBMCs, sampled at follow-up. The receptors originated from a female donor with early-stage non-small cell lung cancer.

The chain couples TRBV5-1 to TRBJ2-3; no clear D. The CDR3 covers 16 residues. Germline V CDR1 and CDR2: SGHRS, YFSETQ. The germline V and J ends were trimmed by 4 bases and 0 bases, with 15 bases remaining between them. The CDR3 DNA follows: TGCGCCAGCAGCCCAAACCCATCAACTAGCACAGATACGCAGTATTTT. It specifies CASSPNPSTSTDTQYF.

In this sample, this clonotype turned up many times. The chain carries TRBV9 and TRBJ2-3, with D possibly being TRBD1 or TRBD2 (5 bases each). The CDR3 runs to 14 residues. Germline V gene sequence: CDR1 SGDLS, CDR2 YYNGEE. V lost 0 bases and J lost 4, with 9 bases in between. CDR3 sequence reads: CASSVDGAADTQYF. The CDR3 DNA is TGTGCCAGCAGCGTAGACGGGGCAGCAGATACGCAGTATTTT.

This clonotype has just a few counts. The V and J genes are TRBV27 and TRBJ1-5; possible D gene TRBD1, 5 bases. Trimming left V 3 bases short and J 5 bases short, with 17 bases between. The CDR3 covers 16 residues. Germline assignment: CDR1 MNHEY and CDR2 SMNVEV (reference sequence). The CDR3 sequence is CASSLISGRKDQPQHF. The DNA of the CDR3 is TGTGCCAGCAGTTTGATTTCAGGGAGAAAGGATCAGCCCCAGCATTTT.

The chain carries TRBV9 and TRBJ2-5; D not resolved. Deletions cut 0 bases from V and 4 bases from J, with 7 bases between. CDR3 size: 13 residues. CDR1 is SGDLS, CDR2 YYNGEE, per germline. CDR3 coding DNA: TGTGCCAGCAGCGTAGTTCTTGGAGAGACCCAGTACTTC. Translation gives CASSVVLGETQYF.

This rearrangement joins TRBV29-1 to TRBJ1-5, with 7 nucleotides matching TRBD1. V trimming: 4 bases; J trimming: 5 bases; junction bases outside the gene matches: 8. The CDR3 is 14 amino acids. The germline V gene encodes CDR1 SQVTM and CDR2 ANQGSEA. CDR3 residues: CSVGDRAGHQPQHF. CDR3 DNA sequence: TGCAGCGTTGGAGACAGGGCTGGGCATCAGCCCCAGCATTTT.

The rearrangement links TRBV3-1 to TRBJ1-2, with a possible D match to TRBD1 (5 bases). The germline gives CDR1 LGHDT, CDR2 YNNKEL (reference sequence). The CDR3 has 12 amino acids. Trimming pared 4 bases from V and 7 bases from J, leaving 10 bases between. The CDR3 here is CASSLREGGYTF. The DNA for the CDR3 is TGTGCCAGCAGCCTCAGGGAAGGTGGCTACACCTTC.

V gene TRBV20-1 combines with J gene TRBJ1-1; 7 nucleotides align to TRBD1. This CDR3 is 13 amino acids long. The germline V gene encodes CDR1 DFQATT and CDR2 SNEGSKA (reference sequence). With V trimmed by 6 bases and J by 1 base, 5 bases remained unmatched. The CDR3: CSAKGQANTEAFF. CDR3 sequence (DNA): TGCAGTGCCAAAGGACAGGCGAACACTGAAGCTTTCTTT.

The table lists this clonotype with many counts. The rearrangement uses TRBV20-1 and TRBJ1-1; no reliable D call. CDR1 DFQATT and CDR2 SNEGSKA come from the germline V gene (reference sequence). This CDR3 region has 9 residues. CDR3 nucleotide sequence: TGCACTCCTACTCGGGAAGCTTTCTTT. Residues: CTPTREAFF.

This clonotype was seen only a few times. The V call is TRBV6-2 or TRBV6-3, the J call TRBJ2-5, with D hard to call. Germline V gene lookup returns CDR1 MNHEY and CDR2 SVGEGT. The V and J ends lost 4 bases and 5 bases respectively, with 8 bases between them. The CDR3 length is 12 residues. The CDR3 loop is CASSSLWETQYF. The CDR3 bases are TGTGCCAGCAGTTCCCTTTGGGAGACCCAGTACTTC.